The 3 T cell receptor beta chains listed next were all sequenced from one sample in a study of blood T cell repertoires in COVID-19. The protocol was immunoSEQ multiplex PCR, while the TCRdb copy is restricted to in-frame clones and leaves out a portion. The sample holds about 28,000 clones; around 82% are singletons and the top ten take around 15%. Sequenced input: peripheral blood. The receptors stem from a man in his sixties or seventies with active COVID-19.

The rearrangement joins TRBV6-1 to TRBJ1-3, with D unclear. There are 18 residues in the CDR3. The V gene lost 0 bases and the J gene lost 0 bases, with 15 bases spanning the gap. Germline lookup yields CDR1 MNHNS and CDR2 SASEGT. This CDR3 reads CASSEAENSRTSGNTIYF. CDR3 sequence (DNA): TGTGCCAGCAGTGAAGCAGAGAACAGCCGAACCTCTGGAAACACCATATATTTT.

This chain connects TRBV19 to TRBJ1-3; D is unclear. The CDR3 spans 12 residues. Germline assignment: CDR1 LNHDA and CDR2 SQIVND (reference sequence). V lost 4 bases and J lost 4, with 5 bases in between. CDR3 residues: CASSTQGNTIYF. CDR3 nucleotides: TGTGCCAGTAGTACCCAGGGAAACACCATATATTTT. The full variable domain, rest sourced from reference TRBV19 and TRBJ1-3, is DGGITQSPKYLFRKEGQNVTLSCEQNLNHDAMYWYRQDPGQGLRLIYYSQIVNDFQKGDIAEGYSVSREKKESFPLTVTSAQKNPTAFYLCASSTQGNTIYFGEGSWLTVV.

This clone was observed a single time. The V and J genes are TRBV14 and TRBJ1-2; TRBD1 agrees at 8 bases. CDR3 length: 14 amino acids. CDR1 and CDR2 from the germline V gene are SGHDN and FVKESK. V dropped 3 bases and J dropped 5; count of bases not matched to a gene: 5. The CDR3 region has the DNA TGTGCCAGCAGCCAGGAGCAGGGGGCGTATGGCTACACCTTC. As protein: CASSQEQGAYGYTF.